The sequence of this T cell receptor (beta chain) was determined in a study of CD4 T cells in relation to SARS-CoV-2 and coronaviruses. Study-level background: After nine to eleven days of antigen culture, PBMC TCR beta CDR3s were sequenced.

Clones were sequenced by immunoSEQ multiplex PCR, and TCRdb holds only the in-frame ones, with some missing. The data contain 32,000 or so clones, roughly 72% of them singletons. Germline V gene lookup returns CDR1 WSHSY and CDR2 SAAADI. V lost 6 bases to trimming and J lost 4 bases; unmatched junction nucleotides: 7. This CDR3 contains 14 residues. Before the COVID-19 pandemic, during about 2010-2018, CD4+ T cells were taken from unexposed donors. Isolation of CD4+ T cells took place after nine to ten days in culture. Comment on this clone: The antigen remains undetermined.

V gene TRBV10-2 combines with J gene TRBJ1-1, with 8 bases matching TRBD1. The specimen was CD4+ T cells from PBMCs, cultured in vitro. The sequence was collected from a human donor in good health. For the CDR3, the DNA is TGCGCCAGCAGCGGACAGGGCTGGGGCACTGAAGCTTTCTTT. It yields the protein CASSGQGWGTEAFF.